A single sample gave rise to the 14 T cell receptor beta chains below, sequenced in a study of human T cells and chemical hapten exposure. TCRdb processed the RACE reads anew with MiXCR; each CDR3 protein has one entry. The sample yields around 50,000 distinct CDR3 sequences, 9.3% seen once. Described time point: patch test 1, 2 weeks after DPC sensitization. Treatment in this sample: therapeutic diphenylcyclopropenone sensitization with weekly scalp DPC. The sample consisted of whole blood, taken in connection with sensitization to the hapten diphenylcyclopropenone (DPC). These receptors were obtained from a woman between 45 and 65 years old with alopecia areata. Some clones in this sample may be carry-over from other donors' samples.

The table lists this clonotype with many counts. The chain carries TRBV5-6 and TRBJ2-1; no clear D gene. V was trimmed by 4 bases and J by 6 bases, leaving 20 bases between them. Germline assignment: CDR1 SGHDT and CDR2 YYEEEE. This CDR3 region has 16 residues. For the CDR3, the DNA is TGTGCCAGCAGCCCGCAGCAGAGCTCGCTCTTCAATGAGCAGTTCTTC. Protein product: CASSPQQSSLFNEQFF.

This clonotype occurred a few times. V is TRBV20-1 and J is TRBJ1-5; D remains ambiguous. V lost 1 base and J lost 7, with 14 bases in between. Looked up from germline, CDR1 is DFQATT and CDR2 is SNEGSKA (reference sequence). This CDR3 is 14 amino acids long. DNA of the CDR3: TGCAGTGCTAGAGGGTCCGGGTTCGGGCAGCCCCAGCATTTT. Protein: CSARGSGFGQPQHF.

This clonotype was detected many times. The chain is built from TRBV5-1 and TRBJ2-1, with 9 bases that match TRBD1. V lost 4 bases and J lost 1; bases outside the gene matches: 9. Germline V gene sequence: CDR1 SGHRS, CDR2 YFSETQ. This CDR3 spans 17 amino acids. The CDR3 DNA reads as TGCGCCAGCAGCCCAGTACAGGGGGCATTTTCCTACAATGAGCAGTTCTTC. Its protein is CASSPVQGAFSYNEQFF. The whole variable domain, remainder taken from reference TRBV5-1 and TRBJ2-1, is KAGVTQTPRYLIKTRGQQVTLSCSPISGHRSVSWYQQTPGQGLQFLFEYFSETQRNKGNFPGRFSGRQFSNSRSEMNVSTLELGDSALYLCASSPVQGAFSYNEQFFGPGTRLTVL.

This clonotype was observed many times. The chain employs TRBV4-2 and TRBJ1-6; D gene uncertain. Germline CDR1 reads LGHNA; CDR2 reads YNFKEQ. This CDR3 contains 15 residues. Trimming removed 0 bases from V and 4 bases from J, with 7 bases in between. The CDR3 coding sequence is TGTGCCAGCAGCCAAGATATCTTTTATAATTCACCCCTCCACTTT. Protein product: CASSQDIFYNSPLHF.

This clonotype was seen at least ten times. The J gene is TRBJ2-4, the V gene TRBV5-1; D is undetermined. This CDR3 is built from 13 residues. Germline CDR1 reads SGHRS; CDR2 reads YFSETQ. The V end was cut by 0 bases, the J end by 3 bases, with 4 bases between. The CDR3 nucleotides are TGCGCCAGCAGCTTGGGGGGCAAAAACATTCAGTACTTC. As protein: CASSLGGKNIQYF. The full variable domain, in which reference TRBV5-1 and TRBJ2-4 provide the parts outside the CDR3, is KAGVTQTPRYLIKTRGQQVTLSCSPISGHRSVSWYQQTPGQGLQFLFEYFSETQRNKGNFPGRFSGRQFSNSRSEMNVSTLELGDSALYLCASSLGGKNIQYFGAGTRLSVL.

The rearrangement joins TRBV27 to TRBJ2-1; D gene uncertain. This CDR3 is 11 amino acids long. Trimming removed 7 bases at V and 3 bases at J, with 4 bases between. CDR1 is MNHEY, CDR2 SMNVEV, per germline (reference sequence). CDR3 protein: CASKGYNEQFF. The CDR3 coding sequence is TGTGCCAGCAAGGGCTACAATGAGCAGTTCTTC.

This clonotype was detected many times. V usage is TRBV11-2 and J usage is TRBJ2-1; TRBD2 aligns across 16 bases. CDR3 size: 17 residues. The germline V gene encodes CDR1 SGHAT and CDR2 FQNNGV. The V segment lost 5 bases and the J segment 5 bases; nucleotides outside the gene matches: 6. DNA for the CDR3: TGTGCCAGCAGCCGGGGACTAGCGGGAGGGAGGAACAATGAGCAGTTCTTC. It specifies CASSRGLAGGRNNEQFF. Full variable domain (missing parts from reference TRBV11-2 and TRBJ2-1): EAGVAQSPRYKIIEKRQSVAFWCNPISGHATLYWYQQILGQGPKLLIQFQNNGVVDDSQLPKDRFSAERLKGVDSTLKIQPAKLEDSAVYLCASSRGLAGGRNNEQFFGPGTRLTVL.

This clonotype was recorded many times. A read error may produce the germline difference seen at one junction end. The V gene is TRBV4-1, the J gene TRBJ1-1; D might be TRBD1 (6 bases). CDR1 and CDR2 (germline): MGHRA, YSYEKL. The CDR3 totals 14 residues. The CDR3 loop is CAGSQGRGPSGAFF. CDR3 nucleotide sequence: TGCGCCGGCAGCCAAGGTCGGGGGCCATCGGGAGCTTTCTTT.

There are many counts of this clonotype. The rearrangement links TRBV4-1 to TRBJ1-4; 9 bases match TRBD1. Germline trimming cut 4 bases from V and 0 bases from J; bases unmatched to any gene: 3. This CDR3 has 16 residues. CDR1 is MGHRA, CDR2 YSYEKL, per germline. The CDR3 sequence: CASSPRTGATNEKLFF. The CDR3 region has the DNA TGCGCCAGCAGCCCCCGGACAGGGGCAACTAATGAAAAACTGTTTTTT.

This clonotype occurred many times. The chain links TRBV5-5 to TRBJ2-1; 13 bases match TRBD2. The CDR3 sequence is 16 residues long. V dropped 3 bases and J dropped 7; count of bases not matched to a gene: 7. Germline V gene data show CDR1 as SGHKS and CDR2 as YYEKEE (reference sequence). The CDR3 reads CASSSQLAGGRNEQFF. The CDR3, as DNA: TGTGCCAGCAGCTCTCAACTAGCGGGAGGGCGAAATGAGCAGTTCTTC.

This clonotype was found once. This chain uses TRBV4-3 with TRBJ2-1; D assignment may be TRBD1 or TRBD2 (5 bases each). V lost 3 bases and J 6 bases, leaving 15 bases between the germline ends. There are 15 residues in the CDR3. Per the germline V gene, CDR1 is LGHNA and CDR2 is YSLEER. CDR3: CASSQSGTRGNEQFF. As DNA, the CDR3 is TGCGCCAGCAGCCAGTCCGGGACCCGAGGCAATGAGCAGTTCTTC.

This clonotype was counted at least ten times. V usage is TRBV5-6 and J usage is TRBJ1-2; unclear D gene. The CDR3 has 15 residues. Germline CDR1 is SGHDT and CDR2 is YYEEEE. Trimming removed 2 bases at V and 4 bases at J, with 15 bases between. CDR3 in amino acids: CASSFLALLGYGYTF. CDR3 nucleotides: TGTGCCAGCAGCTTTCTTGCGCTCTTGGGCTATGGCTACACCTTC.

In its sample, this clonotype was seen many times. The CDR3 spells CASSFGQPGVKNIQYF. The CDR3 DNA follows: TGTGCCAGCAGCTTTGGGCAGCCCGGAGTCAAAAACATTCAGTACTTC. The chain carries TRBV7-2 and TRBJ2-4; D uncertain. The V end lost 3 bases, the J end lost 3 bases, and 15 bases lay between the germline ends. Germline values: CDR1 SGHTA, CDR2 FQGNSA. The CDR3 runs 16 residues.

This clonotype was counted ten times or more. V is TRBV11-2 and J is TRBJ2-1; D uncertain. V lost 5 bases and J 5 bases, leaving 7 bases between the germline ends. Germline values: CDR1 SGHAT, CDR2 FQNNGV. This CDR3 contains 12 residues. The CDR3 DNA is TGTGCCAGCAGCCTGGGAAACAATGAGCAGTTCTTC. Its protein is CASSLGNNEQFF. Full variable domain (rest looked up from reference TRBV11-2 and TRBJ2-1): EAGVAQSPRYKIIEKRQSVAFWCNPISGHATLYWYQQILGQGPKLLIQFQNNGVVDDSQLPKDRFSAERLKGVDSTLKIQPAKLEDSAVYLCASSLGNNEQFFGPGTRLTVL.